The rows below give T cell receptor beta chains drawn from one sample of a study of blood T cell repertoires in COVID-19. Assay used: immunoSEQ multiplex PCR; TCRdb lists only in-frame clones, some missing. The sample records about 100,000 clones, about 77% being singletons. The source material was peripheral blood. These receptors all stem from a woman aged 70-85 years with acute or convalescent COVID-19. Both conserved end residues are part of each CDR3. The order of the fields is clone size, J gene, V gene, D gene, CDR3 protein, CDR3 DNA. A D gene is named only where the DNA matches it firmly. The size field is filled for only some rows; it gives once, few, many or a size class.

clone size: -; J gene: TRBJ2-5; V gene: TRBV19; D gene: TRBD2; CDR3 protein: CASAGTSGGKETQYF; CDR3 DNA: TGTGCCAGCGCCGGGACTAGCGGGGGGAAAGAGACCCAGTACTTC
clone size: -; J gene: TRBJ1-2; V gene: TRBV28; D gene: -; CDR3 protein: CASSLEQNYGYTF; CDR3 DNA: TGTGCCAGCAGTTTAGAACAGAACTATGGCTACACCTTC
clone size: -; J gene: TRBJ1-2; V gene: TRBV10-3; D gene: TRBD1; CDR3 protein: CAISEPDRGRGYTF; CDR3 DNA: TGTGCCATCAGTGAACCTGACAGGGGCAGGGGCTACACCTTC
clone size: -; J gene: TRBJ1-1; V gene: TRBV10-3; D gene: TRBD1; CDR3 protein: CAISASPGQGAPIIEAFF; CDR3 DNA: TGTGCCATCAGTGCCTCTCCGGGACAGGGGGCTCCGATTATTGAAGCTTTCTTT
clone size: -; J gene: TRBJ1-2; V gene: TRBV29-1; D gene: -; CDR3 protein: CSVEFSGRGGYTF; CDR3 DNA: TGCAGCGTTGAGTTCTCAGGGAGGGGTGGCTACACCTTC
clone size: -; J gene: TRBJ2-2; V gene: TRBV6-5; D gene: -; CDR3 protein: CASTPHGGELFF; CDR3 DNA: TGTGCCAGCACCCCCCACGGCGGGGAGCTGTTTTTT
clone size: once; J gene: TRBJ2-1; V gene: TRBV6-2/TRBV6-3; D gene: -; CDR3 protein: CASSYSPQDSRDEQFF; CDR3 DNA: TGTGCCAGCAGTTACTCTCCACAGGATAGCCGGGATGAGCAGTTCTTC
clone size: -; J gene: TRBJ2-4; V gene: TRBV4-2; D gene: TRBD1; CDR3 protein: CASSQEEQGNIQYF; CDR3 DNA: TGTGCCAGCAGCCAAGAGGAACAGGGGAACATTCAGTACTTC
clone size: -; J gene: TRBJ1-4; V gene: TRBV7-2; D gene: TRBD1; CDR3 protein: CASSLAKGAIEKLFF; CDR3 DNA: TGTGCCAGCAGCTTAGCCAAGGGGGCAATTGAAAAACTGTTTTTT
clone size: once; J gene: TRBJ1-5; V gene: TRBV3-1/TRBV3-2; D gene: -; CDR3 protein: CASSQGARSNQPQHF; CDR3 DNA: TGTGCCAGCAGCCAAGGAGCACGTAGCAATCAGCCCCAGCATTTT
clone size: -; J gene: TRBJ2-5; V gene: TRBV12-3/TRBV12-4; D gene: TRBD2; CDR3 protein: CASSFGGMSAQYF; CDR3 DNA: TGTGCCAGCAGTTTCGGGGGGATGTCGGCCCAGTACTTC
clone size: few; J gene: TRBJ1-1; V gene: TRBV6-1; D gene: -; CDR3 protein: CASSEQTVNTEAFF; CDR3 DNA: TGTGCCAGCAGTGAACAGACAGTGAACACTGAAGCTTTCTTT
clone size: -; J gene: TRBJ2-5; V gene: TRBV18; D gene: TRBD2; CDR3 protein: CASSPQTSGGETQYF; CDR3 DNA: TGTGCCAGCTCACCACAGACTAGCGGGGGGGAGACCCAGTACTTC
clone size: -; J gene: TRBJ2-7; V gene: TRBV9; D gene: TRBD1; CDR3 protein: CASSPRTGGISSYEQYF; CDR3 DNA: TGTGCCAGCAGCCCCCGGACAGGGGGCATCAGCTCCTACGAGCAGTACTTC
clone size: -; J gene: TRBJ1-3; V gene: TRBV18; D gene: TRBD1; CDR3 protein: CASSPLPGQKGNTIYF; CDR3 DNA: TGTGCCAGCTCCCCGTTACCGGGACAGAAGGGAAACACCATATATTTT
clone size: -; J gene: TRBJ1-6; V gene: TRBV30; D gene: TRBD1; CDR3 protein: CACGQVDSPLHF; CDR3 DNA: TGTGCCTGCGGACAGGTTGATTCACCCCTCCACTTT
clone size: -; J gene: TRBJ1-4; V gene: TRBV29-1; D gene: -; CDR3 protein: CSHDSQREKLFF; CDR3 DNA: TGCAGCCATGACAGTCAACGAGAAAAACTGTTTTTT
clone size: -; J gene: TRBJ1-3; V gene: TRBV6-5; D gene: -; CDR3 protein: CASGGTPGNTIYF; CDR3 DNA: TGTGCCAGCGGGGGGACCCCTGGAAACACCATATATTTT
clone size: -; J gene: TRBJ2-3; V gene: TRBV28; D gene: -; CDR3 protein: CASSFSGSTDTQYF; CDR3 DNA: TGTGCCAGCAGTTTTTCGGGGAGCACAGATACGCAGTATTTT
clone size: -; J gene: TRBJ1-6; V gene: TRBV4-2; D gene: -; CDR3 protein: CASSQDERERPLHF; CDR3 DNA: TGTGCCAGCAGCCAAGATGAGAGGGAACGACCCCTCCACTTT
clone size: few; J gene: TRBJ2-1; V gene: TRBV6-2/TRBV6-3; D gene: -; CDR3 protein: CASSLQGNEQFF; CDR3 DNA: TGTGCCAGCAGTTTACAGGGAAACGAGCAGTTCTTC
clone size: -; J gene: TRBJ1-6; V gene: TRBV9; D gene: -; CDR3 protein: CASSAGQINSPLHF; CDR3 DNA: TGTGCCAGCAGCGCCGGACAGATTAATTCACCCCTCCACTTT
clone size: -; J gene: TRBJ1-2; V gene: TRBV6-6; D gene: -; CDR3 protein: CASSPENPLRYTF; CDR3 DNA: TGTGCCAGCAGCCCCGAGAACCCCTTACGATACACCTTC
clone size: -; J gene: TRBJ1-2; V gene: TRBV7-2; D gene: TRBD1; CDR3 protein: CASSLPGTGGEVYGYTF; CDR3 DNA: TGTGCCAGCAGCTTACCCGGGACAGGGGGCGAGGTCTATGGCTACACCTTC
clone size: -; J gene: TRBJ2-3; V gene: TRBV4-1; D gene: -; CDR3 protein: CASSLEGDTQYF; CDR3 DNA: TGCGCCAGCAGCCTCGAGGGAGATACGCAGTATTTT
clone size: once; J gene: TRBJ1-1; V gene: TRBV7-2; D gene: TRBD1; CDR3 protein: CASSPRTGGSTEAFF; CDR3 DNA: TGTGCCAGCAGCCCCCGGACAGGGGGTAGCACTGAAGCTTTCTTT
clone size: -; J gene: TRBJ1-1; V gene: TRBV7-9; D gene: -; CDR3 protein: CASSLNLGSNTEAFF; CDR3 DNA: TGTGCCAGCAGCTTAAATCTGGGCTCTAACACTGAAGCTTTCTTT
clone size: -; J gene: TRBJ1-2; V gene: TRBV2; D gene: -; CDR3 protein: CASRDIYGYTF; CDR3 DNA: TGTGCCAGCAGGGACATATATGGCTACACCTTC
clone size: -; J gene: TRBJ2-1; V gene: TRBV19; D gene: -; CDR3 protein: CASSKGPGFPYNEQFF; CDR3 DNA: TGTGCCAGTAGTAAAGGGCCAGGGTTTCCCTACAATGAGCAGTTCTTC
clone size: -; J gene: TRBJ1-5; V gene: TRBV10-3; D gene: -; CDR3 protein: CAISESGGDQPQHF; CDR3 DNA: TGTGCCATCAGTGAGTCGGGGGGAGACCAGCCCCAGCATTTT
clone size: -; J gene: TRBJ1-5; V gene: TRBV12-3/TRBV12-4; D gene: -; CDR3 protein: CASRQGPQPQHF; CDR3 DNA: TGTGCCAGCAGGCAGGGCCCCCAGCCCCAGCATTTT
clone size: -; J gene: TRBJ1-4; V gene: TRBV15; D gene: -; CDR3 protein: CATSRGQLEKLFF; CDR3 DNA: TGTGCCACCAGCAGAGGACAGCTTGAAAAACTGTTTTTT
clone size: -; J gene: TRBJ2-3; V gene: TRBV6-4; D gene: TRBD2; CDR3 protein: CASSDGRAASTDTQYF; CDR3 DNA: TGTGCCAGCAGTGACGGGAGGGCGGCTAGCACAGATACGCAGTATTTT
clone size: -; J gene: TRBJ2-3; V gene: TRBV7-6; D gene: -; CDR3 protein: CASIKGGTTDTQYF; CDR3 DNA: TGTGCCAGCATCAAGGGGGGGACCACAGATACGCAGTATTTT